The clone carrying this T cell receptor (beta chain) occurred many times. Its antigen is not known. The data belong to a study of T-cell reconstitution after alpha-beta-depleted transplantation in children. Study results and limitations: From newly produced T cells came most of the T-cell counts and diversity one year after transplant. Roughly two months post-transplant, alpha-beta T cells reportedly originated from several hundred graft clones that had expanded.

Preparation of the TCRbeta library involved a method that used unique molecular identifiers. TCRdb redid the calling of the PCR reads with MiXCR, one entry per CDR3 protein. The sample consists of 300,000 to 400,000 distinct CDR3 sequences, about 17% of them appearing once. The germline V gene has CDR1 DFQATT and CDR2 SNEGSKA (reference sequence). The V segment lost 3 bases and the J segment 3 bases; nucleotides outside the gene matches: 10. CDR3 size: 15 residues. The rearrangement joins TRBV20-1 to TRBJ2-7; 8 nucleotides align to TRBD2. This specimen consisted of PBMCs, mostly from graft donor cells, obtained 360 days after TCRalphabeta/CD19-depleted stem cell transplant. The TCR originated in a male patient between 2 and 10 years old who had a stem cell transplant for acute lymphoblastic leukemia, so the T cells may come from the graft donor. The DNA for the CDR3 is TGCAGTGCTAGTCCAACTAGCGGTGCCCTCTACGAGCAGTACTTC. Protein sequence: CSASPTSGALYEQYF.